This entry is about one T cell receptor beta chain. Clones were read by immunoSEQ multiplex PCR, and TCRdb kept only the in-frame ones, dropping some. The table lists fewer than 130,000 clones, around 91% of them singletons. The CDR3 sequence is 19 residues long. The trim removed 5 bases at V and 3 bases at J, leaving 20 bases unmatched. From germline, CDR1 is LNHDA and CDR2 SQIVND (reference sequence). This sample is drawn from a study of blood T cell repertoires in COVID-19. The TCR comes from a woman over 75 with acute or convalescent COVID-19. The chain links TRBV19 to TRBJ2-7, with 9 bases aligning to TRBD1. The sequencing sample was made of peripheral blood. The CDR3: CASSGYPWKDRGNGYEQYF. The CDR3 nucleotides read TGTGCCAGTAGTGGGTACCCCTGGAAGGACAGGGGAAACGGCTACGAGCAGTACTTC.